This TCR beta chain was sequenced in a study of cytomegalovirus exposure and HLA in healthy donors. Study conclusions and caveats: A previous analysis found most TCR beta V segments productive roughly 87% or roughly 30% of the time.

The CDR3 sequence is 16 residues long. The donors comprised healthy bone marrow donors. Primers included in the PCR were 60 Vbeta and 13 Jbeta primers. Method: immunoSEQ multiplex PCR; TCRdb's copy keeps in-frame clones and lacks some. The sample is made up of over 45,000 clones, and the top ten hold less than 2.5% of it. With regard to this clone: What it recognizes is unknown.

Sequenced material: PBMCs. The TCR originated in a woman younger than 30 in good health and CMV-seronegative. The V call is TRBV1, the J call TRBJ2-3; the table calls TRBD1, which could not be checked here. TRBV1 is tagged as a pseudogene. The CDR3 DNA sequence: TGCACCAGCAGCCAATCTAGTAGGGGGCCGGCAGATACGCAGTATTTT. Its protein product is CTSSQSSRGPADTQYF.